These 30 T cell receptor beta chains were sequenced from one sample in a study of tumor and adjacent non-tumor tissue in lung cancer. Three rounds of nested PCR, following a modified ARM-PCR protocol, produced the TCRbeta library. In TCRdb, the multiplex PCR reads were re-called with MiXCR into one record per CDR3 protein. The profile shows 200,000 to 250,000 distinct CDR3 sequences, approximately 74% of them singletons. This sample's RNA came from whole unsorted tissue. Sequenced input: lung tumor tissue. The receptor source for this set is a man in his 60s with non-small cell lung cancer.

A word on this clonotype: Germline and junction disagree at one end, which may indicate a read error. The CDR3 region is CNARDAIGPDTQYF. DNA of the CDR3: TGCAATGCTAGAGATGCGATAGGCCCAGATACGCAATATTTT. The gene calls are TRBV20-1 and TRBJ2-3; no clear D. Germline CDR1 DFQATT, CDR2 SNEGSKA (reference sequence). The length of the CDR3 is 14 residues.

This clonotype is a singleton in its sample. This CDR3 fails to terminate in the conserved phenylalanine or tryptophan, so it likely reflects a read error. Because the CDR3's place on the DNA is in doubt, the DNA is left out and the CDR3 is given as listed by TCRdb. The chain combines TRBV20-1 with TRBJ1-6. The CDR3 is 14 amino acids long, termini counted. Germline V gives CDR1 DFQATT, CDR2 SNEGSKA (reference sequence). CDR3 sequence reads: CSARPQGGNSPPHL.

For this clonotype: At one end the junction does not follow the germline gene, possibly because of a read error. CDR3 bases: TGCAGTGGGTTTAGAAGGACCGTGGAGCTGTTTTTT. This codes for CSGFRRTVELFF. The rearrangement uses TRBV20-1 and TRBJ2-2; D unclear. CDR1 is DFQATT, CDR2 SNEGSKA, per germline (reference sequence). This CDR3 comprises 12 residues.

As to this clonotype: The conserved phenylalanine or tryptophan normally closing the CDR3 is absent here, so this likely arose from a read error. The V gene is TRBV20-1, the J gene TRBJ2-3; TRBD2 matches at 13 bases. This CDR3 has 16 amino acids. Germline CDR1 reads DFQATT; CDR2 reads SNEGSKA (reference sequence). V gave up 4 bases and J gave up 4 bases; unmatched junction bases: 8. The CDR3 nucleotides are TGCAGTGCTATCGTCGGACTAGCGGGAGAGGCAGATACGCAGTATTCT. This encodes CSAIVGLAGEADTQYS.

Comments on this clonotype: A read error may explain this, as a much larger clone is one base away. The J gene is TRBJ2-4, the V gene TRBV29-1; a weak D match, TRBD1 (5 bases). Germline lookup yields CDR1 SQVTM and CDR2 ANQGSEA. Trimming pared 7 bases from V and 8 bases from J, leaving 12 bases between. CDR3 size: 11 residues. The CDR3 is CSGVTEDIQYF. The CDR3 DNA sequence: TGCAGCGGTGTGACAGAGGACATTCAGTACTTC.

The genes are TRBV20-1 and TRBJ1-4; D possibly corresponds to TRBD1 (5 bases). Germline values: CDR1 DFQATT, CDR2 SNEGSKA (reference sequence). V was shortened by 6 bases and J by 0 bases, with 17 bases between the two germline ends. CDR3 size: 16 residues. The CDR3 bases are TGCAGTGCCCCCGCCGGGGGGTCCGCAACTAATGAAAAACTGTTTTTT. Encoded protein: CSAPAGGSATNEKLFF.

The gene calls are TRBV20-1 and TRBJ1-5, with a possible D match to TRBD1 (6 bases). Germline V gene sequence: CDR1 DFQATT, CDR2 SNEGSKA (reference sequence). Trimming pared 7 bases from V and 1 base from J, leaving 14 bases between. This CDR3 has 14 residues. The CDR3, as DNA: TGCAGTGTTAGGGCAGGGGTCAGCAATCAGCCCCAGCATTTT. Residues: CSVRAGVSNQPQHF.

On this clonotype: A read error may produce the germline difference seen at one junction end. This chain uses TRBV30 with TRBJ2-5; TRBD1 might be the D (5 bases). Looked up from germline, CDR1 is GTSNPN and CDR2 is SVGIG (reference sequence). The CDR3 covers 15 residues. The CDR3 spells CACGHMTAGKEAQYF. For the CDR3, the DNA is TGTGCCTGCGGACACATGACCGCTGGCAAAGAGGCCCAGTACTTC.

In regard to this clonotype: Because it lacks the conserved phenylalanine or tryptophan at the end, this CDR3 is likely a read error. The chain uses TRBV12-3 or TRBV12-4 and TRBJ2-5; weak D call: TRBD2 (6 bases). Trimming left V 5 bases short and J 7 bases short, with 17 bases between. The CDR3 spans 14 residues. This CDR3 is CASSLRPAGGTQYS. The CDR3, as DNA: TGTGCCAGCAGTCTCCGGCCCGCCGGGGGGACCCAGTACTCC.

The chain carries TRBV20-1 and TRBJ2-7; D ambiguous. CDR1 is DFQATT, CDR2 SNEGSKA, per germline (reference sequence). Between the trimmed V and J ends, which lost 6 bases and 2 bases, there was a span of 17 bases. This CDR3 contains 14 residues. The CDR3 bases are TGCAGTGCAACACAGCACCTGGGAACCTACGAGCAGTACTTC. This sequence encodes CSATQHLGTYEQYF.

Worth noting for this clonotype: A much bigger clone sits one base away, suggesting this may be a read error. V and J are TRBV6-6 and TRBJ2-5; D may correspond to TRBD1 or TRBD2 (7 bases each). Germline CDR1 MNHNY, CDR2 SVGAGI (reference sequence). V shed 6 bases and J shed 1 base, with 15 bases lying between them. This CDR3 spans 15 amino acids. The DNA for the CDR3 is TGTGCCAGCAGCCTCGCAGGGGGGGGCCAAGAGACCCAGTACTTC. It codes for CASSLAGGGQETQYF.

The chain combines TRBV11-1 with TRBJ2-2; a weak D match, TRBD2 (6 bases). V shed 5 bases and J shed 2 bases, with 12 bases lying between them. Looked up from germline, CDR1 is SGHAT and CDR2 is FQDESV (reference sequence). The length of the CDR3 is 15 residues. CDR3 loop: CASSPSVINTGELFF. Written as DNA, the CDR3 is TGTGCCAGCAGCCCTAGCGTGATAAACACCGGGGAGCTGTTTTTT. Variable domain in full (rest from reference TRBV11-1 and TRBJ2-2): EAEVAQSPRYKITEKSQAVAFWCDPISGHATLYWYRQILGQGPELLVQFQDESVVDDSQLPKDRFSAERLKGVDSTLKIQPAELGDSAMYLCASSPSVINTGELFFGEGSRLTVL.

For this clonotype: At one of its ends the junction is not consistent with the germline gene, which may arise from a read error. The V call is TRBV11-3, the J call TRBJ2-7; no clear D. Germline V lookup: CDR1 SGHNT, CDR2 YENEEA. The CDR3 extends over 14 amino acids. The CDR3 nucleotides are TGTGCCAGCAACTTAGCTGGCAGAGCCTACGATCAGTACTTC. Amino acids: CASNLAGRAYDQYF. Using reference TRBV11-3 and TRBJ2-7 for the parts outside the CDR3, the full variable domain is EAGVVQSPRYKIIEKKQPVAFWCNPISGHNTLYWYLQNLGQGPELLIRYENEEAVDDSQLPKDRFSAERLKGVDSTLKIQPAELGDSAVYLCASNLAGRAYDQYFGPGTRLTVT.

J is TRBJ1-2 and V is TRBV7-2; 7 bases map to TRBD1. Germline V CDR1 and CDR2: SGHTA, FQGNSA. With V trimmed by 4 bases and J by 7 bases, 12 bases remained unmatched. The CDR3 is made up of 15 amino acids. The CDR3 here is CASSSHQGGGGGYTF. The CDR3, as DNA: TGTGCCAGCAGCTCCCATCAGGGAGGGGGCGGTGGCTACACCTTC.

The rearrangement joins TRBV20-1 to TRBJ2-7; tentative D call: TRBD1 (6 bases). CDR3 length: 14 amino acids. Germline V lookup: CDR1 DFQATT, CDR2 SNEGSKA (reference sequence). Between the trimmed V and J ends, which lost 4 bases and 5 bases, there was a span of 18 bases. The CDR3 nucleotides are TGCAGTGCTATGGGGACACTCGGCACTCACGAGCAGTACTTC. Amino acid sequence: CSAMGTLGTHEQYF.

In the case of this clonotype: A much larger clone is a single base away; this may be a read error. The rearrangement links TRBV14 to TRBJ1-4; D remains unclear. Trimming left V 4 bases short and J 12 bases short, with 15 bases between. There are 13 residues in the CDR3. CDR1 is SGHDN and CDR2 is FVKESK in the germline V gene. The CDR3 here is CASSPRIGEELFF. The CDR3 DNA follows: TGTGCCAGCAGCCCTAGAATCGGGGAAGAACTGTTTTTT.

Note on this clonotype: The junction and the germline gene differ at one end; a read error may be behind it. This sequence joins TRBV12-3 or TRBV12-4 and TRBJ2-7; a possible D gene is TRBD1 (6 bases). The CDR3 consists of 14 residues. For the CDR3, the DNA is TGTGCCAGCAGTCCCCAGGGGTTATCCTACGAGCACTACTTC. This gives the protein CASSPQGLSYEHYF.

This clonotype was detected only once. This CDR3 is missing its conserved last phenylalanine or tryptophan, likely due to a read error. J is TRBJ2-7 and V is TRBV5-6; D unresolved. The CDR3 is 13 residues long. Deletions cut 3 bases from V and 7 bases from J, with 14 bases between. Germline V lookup: CDR1 SGHDT, CDR2 YYEEEE. The CDR3 reads CASSYGIVWEQYL. Here the CDR3 DNA reads TGTGCCAGCAGCTACGGCATTGTATGGGAGCAGTACCTC.

Concerning this clonotype itself: The conserved closing phenylalanine or tryptophan is absent in this CDR3, likely reflecting a read error. J is TRBJ2-2 and V is TRBV6-5; D gene ambiguous. The CDR3 runs to 16 residues. With 7 bases removed from V and 0 bases from J, the gap between germline ends came to 15 bases. Germline assignment: CDR1 MNHEY and CDR2 SVGAGI. CDR3 sequence: CASNYLEKANTGELFS. The CDR3 DNA reads as TGTGCCAGCAATTATCTGGAGAAAGCGAACACCGGGGAGCTGTTTTCT.

Worth noting for this clonotype: One end of the junction fails to match germline, which may point to a read error. The V and J genes are TRBV6-5 and TRBJ2-7; 8 nucleotides align to TRBD1. The germline gives CDR1 MNHEY, CDR2 SVGAGI. CDR3 length: 13 residues. In DNA form, the CDR3 reads TGTGCTGCCTCCCGGATACAGGGGGGAGAGCACTACTTC. It translates to CAASRIQGGEHYF.

V usage is TRBV5-4 and J usage is TRBJ2-5; D not resolved. The CDR3 is made up of 14 amino acids. V was clipped by 4 bases and J by 1 base, with 11 bases between them. The V gene's germline CDR1 is SGHNT and CDR2 YYREEE (reference sequence). The CDR3 nucleotides are TGTGCCAGCAGCGCGGTTCGCGGCCAAGAGACCCAGTACTTC. Its translation is CASSAVRGQETQYF.

As regards this clonotype: Given a much more abundant clone one base away, this may be a read error. The V gene is TRBV5-8, the J gene TRBJ2-7; D is unclear. In germline, CDR1 is SGHTS, CDR2 YDEGEE. Trimming took 2 bases from V and 11 from J, leaving 5 bases between them. This CDR3 is 9 amino acids long. Here the CDR3 DNA reads TGTGCCAGCAGCTTTAAGGAGTACTTC. Translation gives CASSFKEYF.

As to this clonotype: Germline is not matched at one junction end, which may reflect a read error. J is TRBJ2-3 and V is TRBV12-3 or TRBV12-4; no definite D call. The CDR3 is made up of 13 amino acids. The CDR3 DNA sequence: TGTACCAGCACCCCCGTTACCACAGACACGCAATATTTT. Protein sequence: CTSTPVTTDTQYF.

Remarks on this clonotype: The junction departs from the called germline gene at one end, perhaps through a read error. This rearrangement joins TRBV11-2 to TRBJ2-1, with a possible D match to TRBD1 (6 bases). Germline-derived CDR1 and CDR2 are SGHAT and FQNNGV. The CDR3 spans 17 residues. As DNA, the CDR3 is TGTGCAAGCAGCTTAATCTCCACAGGGAGCCCCTACAATGAGCAGTTCTTC. It codes for CASSLISTGSPYNEQFF. The whole variable domain, filled in from reference TRBV11-2 and TRBJ2-1, reads EAGVAQSPRYKIIEKRQSVAFWCNPISGHATLYWYQQILGQGPKLLIQFQNNGVVDDSQLPKDRFSAERLKGVDSTLKIQPAKLEDSAVYLCASSLISTGSPYNEQFFGPGTRLTVL.

Concerning this clonotype: One end of the junction is discordant with germline, which a read error may explain. J is TRBJ2-7 and V is TRBV6-2 or TRBV6-3; D not certain. This CDR3 is built from 14 residues. Germline CDR1 MNHEY, CDR2 SVGEGT. CDR3 protein: CASSSPPASYEQYF. In nucleotides, the CDR3 is TGTGCCAGTAGTTCCCCACCAGCGTCATACGAGCAGTACTTC.

About this clonotype: It is likely a read error, because the conserved phenylalanine at the end of the CDR3 is missing. The CDR3: CASCLVPKERPSGVNVLTL. The CDR3 DNA follows: TGTGCCAGCTGCTTAGTTCCAAAGGAGAGGCCCTCTGGGGTCAACGTCCTGACTCTC. The rearrangement joins TRBV11-2 to TRBJ2-6; no clear D gene. Germline CDR1 is SGHAT and CDR2 is FQNNGV. This CDR3 has 19 amino acids.

Worth noting for this clonotype: An end of the junction differs from the germline gene, which may be a read error. The chain uses TRBV11-1 and TRBJ2-4; the match to TRBD1 covers 9 bases. The CDR3 runs 15 residues. CDR1 and CDR2 (germline): SGHAT, FQDESV (reference sequence). CDR3 nucleotides: TGTGTCAGTAGCGATCCGGGGGACAGGGTTAACACTCAGTACTTC. It translates to CVSSDPGDRVNTQYF.

On this clonotype: A junction boundary mismatches the germline segment, possibly from a read error. The chain recombines TRBV20-1 with TRBJ2-7; D gene unclear. CDR1 DFQATT and CDR2 SNEGSKA come from the germline V gene (reference sequence). CDR3 size: 13 residues. CDR3 nucleotides: TGCATTGCTAGAGCCATCGGTACCTACGAGCAGTACTTC. Translation gives CIARAIGTYEQYF.

This clonotype showed up just a few times. The chain combines TRBV20-1 with TRBJ2-5; 12 bases are shared with TRBD2. Germline loops: CDR1 DFQATT, CDR2 SNEGSKA (reference sequence). The V gene end was trimmed by 8 bases and the J gene end by 0 bases; junction bases not matched to a gene: 4. The CDR3 totals 14 residues. The CDR3 region has the DNA TGCAGTTTCGGACTAGCGGGGAACCAAGAGACCCAGTACTTC. Residues: CSFGLAGNQETQYF.

On this clonotype: The conserved phenylalanine or tryptophan is not found at the CDR3 terminus, so this likely reflects a read error. The rearrangement links TRBV29-1 to TRBJ1-1, with 11 bases matching TRBD1. CDR3 size: 13 residues. With 6 bases clipped from V and 7 bases from J, the junction kept 7 bases outside the gene matches. CDR1 and CDR2 (germline): SQVTM, ANQGSEA. The DNA for the CDR3 is TGCAGCGTCATTCCGGGACAGGGGGGTGAAGCTTTCATT. Translation gives CSVIPGQGGEAFI.